Listed below are T cell receptor beta chains from one sample, sequenced in a study of OX40 agonist ivuxolimab in advanced cancers. Repertoires were generated with immunoSEQ multiplex PCR, while TCRdb's copy carries only in-frame clones and drops some. In the table there are 55,000 to 85,000 clones, about four fifths of which are singletons. Specimen: CD4+ or CD8+ T cells sorted from blood, collected in a trial of the OX40 agonist ivuxolimab. All receptors derive from an adult with an advanced solid tumor such as melanoma, head and neck, liver or kidney cancer. CDR3s include the opening cysteine and the closing phenylalanine or tryptophan. D genes are given only for firm matches. Size values are once, few and many counts, or a class for expanded clones, and some rows have none.

d_gene	v_gene	j_gene	abundance	CDR3nt	CDR3aa
TRBD1	TRBV6-5	TRBJ1-5	-	TGTGCCAGCAGTTGGACAGGGGGCCCCGATCAGCCCCAGCATTTT	CASSWTGGPDQPQHF
-	TRBV7-8	TRBJ1-1	-	TGTGCCAGCAGCTTAGGGAGGGGTCTGACTGAAGCTTTCTTT	CASSLGRGLTEAFF
-	TRBV5-1	TRBJ1-2	-	TGCGCCAGCAGCTTAGGCCTGACCTATGGCTACACCTTC	CASSLGLTYGYTF
-	TRBV7-6	TRBJ2-1	-	TGTGCCAGCAGCTCGACAGGCAATGAGCAGTTCTTC	CASSSTGNEQFF
-	TRBV19	TRBJ1-4	-	TGTGCCAGTAGTATCTGGAATGAAAAACTGTTTTTT	CASSIWNEKLFF
TRBD1	TRBV29-1	TRBJ2-3	once	TGCAGCGCGGGACAGGGCGGGAGAGATACGCAGTATTTT	CSAGQGGRDTQYF
TRBD1	TRBV15	TRBJ1-1	-	TGTGCCGCAACTACAGGGGGCGGAGGAACTGAAGCTTTCTTT	CAATTGGGGTEAFF
TRBD1	TRBV2	TRBJ2-6	once	TGTGCCAGCGAGGGGGCCGCTGGGGCCAACGTCCTGACTTTC	CASEGAAGANVLTF
-	TRBV28	TRBJ1-5	-	TGTGCCAGCTGGGACGGACATACCAATCAGCCCCAGCATTTT	CASWDGHTNQPQHF
-	TRBV5-4	TRBJ2-3	-	TGTGCCAGCAGCTTGGTGGGCACCCGATCCGCAGATACGCAGTATTTT	CASSLVGTRSADTQYF
TRBD1	TRBV18	TRBJ1-2	-	TGTGCCAGCTCTCCAAGACAGGGGGCGAGCTATGGCTACACCTTC	CASSPRQGASYGYTF
-	TRBV19	TRBJ1-2	-	TGTGCCAGTATTCCTAATACAGGCCCCTCTAACTATGGCTACACCTTC	CASIPNTGPSNYGYTF
-	TRBV4-3	TRBJ1-6	-	TGCGCCAGCAGCCAAACAGAAGCTTATAATTCACCCCTCCACTTT	CASSQTEAYNSPLHF
TRBD1	TRBV13	TRBJ2-7	-	TGTGCCAGCAGCTTATTAGACAGGGGTCGAGGCGAGCAGTACTTC	CASSLLDRGRGEQYF
TRBD1	TRBV30	TRBJ1-6	many	TGTGCCTGGAGGGGGACAGGGTTTGAGTCACCCCTCCACTTT	CAWRGTGFESPLHF
TRBD1	TRBV2	TRBJ1-1	-	TGTGCCAGCAGTGAAGCTGCCCAGGGGGGGAACACTGAAGCTTTCTTT	CASSEAAQGGNTEAFF
-	TRBV21-1	TRBJ2-3	once	TGTGCCAGCAGCAAAGAGGGTTCGACCCTCCCCACAGATACGCAGTATTTT	CASSKEGSTLPTDTQYF
-	TRBV15	TRBJ1-3	-	TGTGCCACCAGTCCGCGAGGGTATCGTGGAAACACCATATATTTT	CATSPRGYRGNTIYF
-	TRBV21-1	TRBJ2-5	-	TGTGCCAGCAGCAGGACCTGGACACAAAATCAAGAGACCCAGTACTTC	CASSRTWTQNQETQYF
-	TRBV4-2	TRBJ2-5	few	TGTGCCAGCAGCCAAGTGGGCGAGGGGCCGGGAATAACCCAGTACTTC	CASSQVGEGPGITQYF
-	TRBV11-1	TRBJ1-5	-	TGTGCCAGCAGCTTGGACTCCCCGAATCAGCCCCAGCATTTT	CASSLDSPNQPQHF
-	TRBV27	TRBJ1-6	-	TGTGCCAGCAGTAACCCACAGACGAGCTCCTATAATTCACCCCTCCACTTT	CASSNPQTSSYNSPLHF
TRBD2	TRBV5-1	TRBJ2-2	once	TGCGCCAGCAGCTCCGAAACTAGCGGGGGGCCCGCCACCGGGGAGCTGTTTTTT	CASSSETSGGPATGELFF
-	TRBV19	TRBJ2-3	-	TGTGCCAGTAGTATGCGGCAAGGGATGGATACGCAGTATTTT	CASSMRQGMDTQYF
-	TRBV7-8	TRBJ2-7	-	TGTGCCAGCAGCCCGCCGGGGAAGTACTACGAGCAGTACTTC	CASSPPGKYYEQYF
-	TRBV6-1	TRBJ2-1	-	TGTGCCAGCAGTGAAGATCCGTTCAATGAGCAGTTCTTC	CASSEDPFNEQFF
-	TRBV19	TRBJ1-2	-	TGTGCCAGTAGTATTATGGGCAGAAGTCTATTCTATGGCTACACCTTC	CASSIMGRSLFYGYTF
-	TRBV5-5	TRBJ1-3	-	TGTGCCAGCAGCTTGGGAGGGGAATCAGGAAACACCATATATTTT	CASSLGGESGNTIYF
TRBD2	TRBV18	TRBJ2-2	-	TGTGCCAGCTCACCAAGGATAACAGGACTAGTCGAGGCCGGGGAGCTGTTTTTT	CASSPRITGLVEAGELFF
-	TRBV14	TRBJ2-3	-	TGTGCCAGCAGCCAAGACTTTGCGACAGCCTACCATGAGTATTTT	CASSQDFATAYHEYF
-	TRBV29-1	TRBJ1-2	few	TGCAGCGTTGAAGATAGATCTCTCTATGGCTACACCTTC	CSVEDRSLYGYTF
TRBD2	TRBV19	TRBJ2-2	few	TGTGCCAGTAGTATTGCTAGCGGGGGGGCCCCCGGGGAGCTGTTTTTT	CASSIASGGAPGELFF
-	TRBV7-9	TRBJ2-1	-	TGTGCCAGCAGCTTAGGGGGGCAGGCCAATGAGCAGTTCTTC	CASSLGGQANEQFF
-	TRBV5-6	TRBJ2-1	-	TGTGCCAGCAGCTTGGCCCTGGGCTCAGGTCTCCCCGAGCAGTTCTTC	CASSLALGSGLPEQFF
TRBD2	TRBV6-5	TRBJ2-1	few	TGTGCCAGCAGTTACTCGAAGGGACTAGCGGGAGATGAGCAGTTCTTC	CASSYSKGLAGDEQFF
TRBD2	TRBV4-2	TRBJ2-2	-	TGTGCCAGCAGCCAGGCGACTAGCGGGAGATCTACCGGGGAGCTGTTTTTT	CASSQATSGRSTGELFF
TRBD1	TRBV10-3	TRBJ2-5	-	TGTGCCATCAGTGAGCCGGGACAGGGGGCGCCGGAGACCCAGTACTTC	CAISEPGQGAPETQYF
-	TRBV19	TRBJ1-2	-	TGTGCCAGTAGTATAGAGGACTCCTTGGGCTACACCTTC	CASSIEDSLGYTF
-	TRBV23-1	TRBJ1-2	few	TGCGCCAGCGGCTTGACGGGACACCGAGCTAACTATGGCTACACCTTC	CASGLTGHRANYGYTF
-	TRBV19	TRBJ1-5	-	TGTGCCAGTAAGGTACCGGGGGATCAGCCCCAGCATTTT	CASKVPGDQPQHF
-	TRBV7-2	TRBJ2-5	few	TGTGCCAGCAGAACCCAAGAGACCCAGTACTTC	CASRTQETQYF
-	TRBV11-2	TRBJ2-3	-	TGTGCCAGCAGCTTGGGATATACAGATACGCAGTATTTT	CASSLGYTDTQYF
TRBD1	TRBV6-1	TRBJ2-7	few	TGTGCCAGCACGAAGGACAGGGGGAGGCGGGACGAGCAGTACTTC	CASTKDRGRRDEQYF
TRBD1	TRBV6-5	TRBJ1-6	-	TGTGCCAGCACCGGACAGGGGGTAAATTCACCCCTCCACTTT	CASTGQGVNSPLHF
-	TRBV5-4	TRBJ1-6	few	TGTGCCAGCAGCTTGGCCACGGGACACATTAATTCACCCCTCCACTTT	CASSLATGHINSPLHF
-	TRBV7-9	TRBJ2-2	-	TGTGCCAGCAGCCGAGTCATGGGATCCACCGGGGAGCTGTTTTTT	CASSRVMGSTGELFF
-	TRBV21-1	TRBJ2-1	-	TGTGCCAGCAGCAATGTTTTTGTGGTGTGTAGCGGGGGGGCCGATGAGCAGTTCTTC	CASSNVFVVCSGGADEQFF
-	TRBV7-2	TRBJ1-1	few	TGTGCCAGCAGCCAAGGGGGGGGCTACGTCACTGAAGCTTTCTTT	CASSQGGGYVTEAFF
-	TRBV2	TRBJ2-1	-	TGTGCCAGCAGTCCCCTCGCGCCCGGGGCCCTGTACAATGAGCAGTTCTTC	CASSPLAPGALYNEQFF
TRBD1	TRBV7-9	TRBJ1-2	once	TGTGCCAGCAGCCGAGGGGGCGCGAACTATGGCTACACCTTC	CASSRGGANYGYTF
TRBD1	TRBV27	TRBJ1-2	-	TGTGCCAGCAGTTTAAGAAGGGGACAGGGGCTGTCGGGCTACACCTTC	CASSLRRGQGLSGYTF
-	TRBV30	TRBJ2-1	-	TGTGCCTGGAGTGTGGGACCTAGAGGGGCCCTCGCCCAGTTCTTC	CAWSVGPRGALAQFF
-	TRBV19	TRBJ1-3	-	TGTGCCAGTAGTATTAATTCCCGGAACACCATATATTTT	CASSINSRNTIYF
-	TRBV7-7	TRBJ2-2	-	TGTGCTAGCAGTCGGGCCTCCCAGGGCGGGGAGCTGTTTTTT	CASSRASQGGELFF
TRBD1	TRBV7-8	TRBJ2-7	-	TGTGCCAGCAGCAGATTAATTCCGGGACAGGGGATCGGCTCCTACGAGCAGTACTTC	CASSRLIPGQGIGSYEQYF
-	TRBV6-5	TRBJ1-3	once	TGTGCCAGCAGTTGGGGGACCTCCTCTGGAAACACCATATATTTT	CASSWGTSSGNTIYF
-	TRBV7-8	TRBJ2-3	-	TGTGCCTGGTCACGGGATACGCAGTATTTT	CAWSRDTQYF
TRBD2	TRBV5-1	TRBJ2-3	-	TGCGCCAGCAGCTTGTTGCTAGCGGGGGGTTTCACAGATACGCAGTATTTT	CASSLLLAGGFTDTQYF
-	TRBV6-5	TRBJ2-2	-	TGTGCCAGCAGTTACAAACTGAACACCGGGGAGCTGTTTTTT	CASSYKLNTGELFF
TRBD1	TRBV5-1	TRBJ2-6	once	TGCGCCAGCAGCTTGAACCAGGGGGCGCTTTCACGTTACTCTGGGGCCAACGTCCTGACTTTC	CASSLNQGALSRYSGANVLTF